This is a list of T cell receptor beta chains from one sample in a study of immune evolution from preneoplasia to lung adenocarcinoma. Profiled with immunoSEQ multiplex PCR; TCRdb holds only in-frame clones, not every one. Of around 3,000 clones listed, 88% are singletons. The sequenced sample consisted of FFPE invasive lung adenocarcinoma tissue. The receptor source for this set is a person aged 65 to 79 with invasive lung adenocarcinoma. Each CDR3 is given with its conserved first and last residue. D genes are given only for firm matches. Some rows mark clone size as missing; the rest say once, few, many or name a class of expanded clone.

d_gene	j_gene	abundance	v_gene	CDR3aa	CDR3nt
.	TRBJ2-1	.	TRBV6-6	CASSFRTGQAQFF	TGTGCCAGCAGTTTCCGGACTGGGCAGGCGCAGTTCTTC
TRBD2	TRBJ2-2	.	TRBV7-7	CASSGDGLAGARELFF	TGTGCTAGCAGCGGTGACGGACTAGCGGGAGCGAGGGAGCTGTTTTTT
.	TRBJ2-5	.	TRBV7-8	CASSLVRGFQETQYF	TGTGCCAGCAGCTTAGTAAGGGGATTCCAAGAGACCCAGTACTTC
TRBD1	TRBJ2-7	.	TRBV7-3	CASSLGTGNTKAPRRDKQYF	TGTGCCAGCAGCTTAGGGACAGGGAACACGAAAGCCCCACGACGGGACAAGCAGTACTTC
TRBD1	TRBJ2-5	.	TRBV9	CASSAGTVPNQETQYF	TGTGCCAGCAGCGCCGGGACAGTTCCCAACCAAGAGACCCAGTACTTC
.	TRBJ1-6	.	TRBV25-1	CASSDRNSPLHF	TGTGCCAGCAGTGACAGGAATTCACCCCTCCACTTT
.	TRBJ2-7	.	TRBV9	CASSVGTATYEQYF	TGTGCCAGCAGCGTAGGGACAGCGACCTACGAGCAGTACTTC
.	TRBJ2-6	few	TRBV28	CASSSYRAGANVLTF	TGTGCCAGCAGTAGCTACAGGGCTGGGGCCAACGTCCTGACTTTC
.	TRBJ2-6	once	TRBV5-6	CASSLTGYYSGANVLTF	TGTGCCAGCAGCTTGACAGGCTATTACTCTGGGGCCAACGTCCTGACTTTC
.	TRBJ2-2	.	TRBV4-2	CASSPNPGTNTGELFF	TGTGCCAGCAGCCCAAACCCCGGGACCAACACCGGGGAGCTGTTTTTT
.	TRBJ1-3	.	TRBV5-6	CASSLISSGASGTIYF	TGTGCCAGCAGCTTGATCAGCTCAGGGGCTTCGGGCACCATATATTTT
.	TRBJ2-2	.	TRBV6-1	CASRKTPRGGELFF	TGTGCCAGCAGAAAGACCCCAAGAGGCGGGGAGCTGTTTTTT
.	TRBJ1-2	once	TRBV2	CASSEGQGNYGYTF	TGTGCCAGCAGTGAGGGTCAGGGTAACTATGGCTACACCTTC
TRBD1	TRBJ1-1	.	TRBV11-2	CASSRGQLFTEAFF	TGTGCCAGCAGCAGGGGACAGTTGTTCACTGAAGCTTTCTTT
.	TRBJ2-5	.	TRBV11-2	CASSASRRGLETQYF	TGTGCCAGCAGCGCTAGTCGTAGGGGGTTAGAGACCCAGTACTTC
TRBD2	TRBJ2-7	.	TRBV18	CASSLGTSSLSPYEQYF	TGTGCCAGCTCACTAGGGACTAGCTCTCTCTCCCCCTACGAGCAGTACTTC
.	TRBJ2-2	.	TRBV29-1	CSAEVPGELFF	TGCAGCGCTGAGGTTCCCGGGGAGCTGTTTTTT
TRBD1	TRBJ2-2	once	TRBV28	CASGATGGTGELFF	TGTGCCAGCGGAGCGACAGGGGGGACCGGGGAGCTGTTTTTT
TRBD1	TRBJ2-3	once	TRBV6-4	CASSQGADTDTQYF	TGTGCCAGCAGTCAGGGGGCAGACACAGATACGCAGTATTTT
TRBD2	TRBJ2-3	.	TRBV7-2	CASSLAGGTDTQYF	TGTGCCAGCAGCTTAGCGGGGGGGACAGATACGCAGTATTTT
TRBD1	TRBJ1-2	.	TRBV28	CASFPGGGFYGYTF	TGTGCCAGCTTCCCTGGAGGGGGCTTCTATGGCTACACCTTC
.	TRBJ2-2	.	TRBV12-5	CASGLSTGELFF	TGTGCTAGTGGTTTGAGCACCGGGGAGCTGTTTTTT
.	TRBJ2-3	few	TRBV11-2	CASSLTPDTQYF	TGTGCCAGCAGCTTGACCCCAGATACGCAGTATTTT
.	TRBJ2-1	.	TRBV7-8	CASSIGRFSYNEQFF	TGTGCCAGCAGCATCGGGCGGTTCTCCTACAATGAACAGTTCTTC
.	TRBJ2-7	.	TRBV11-2	CASSRTSGGAYEQYF	TGTGCCAGCAGCCGAACTTCCGGGGGTGCCTACGAGCAGTACTTC
TRBD2	TRBJ2-7	.	TRBV7-9	CASSLLAGTWGEQYF	TGTGCCAGCAGCTTACTAGCGGGGACTTGGGGGGAGCAGTACTTC
.	TRBJ2-1	.	TRBV7-6	CASSLGGRYNEQFF	TGTGCCAGCAGCTTAGGGGGAAGGTACAATGAGCAGTTCTTC
.	TRBJ1-5	.	TRBV7-9	CASTTGNGNQPQHF	TGTGCCAGCACCACAGGGAACGGGAATCAGCCCCAGCATTTT
.	TRBJ1-3	.	TRBV4-1	CASSPQSGAAGNTIYF	TGCGCCAGCAGCCCCCAAAGCGGGGCAGCTGGAAACACCATATATTTT
.	TRBJ2-2	.	TRBV9	CASSVSMKSEVATGELFF	TGTGCCAGCAGCGTTTCCATGAAGTCGGAAGTCGCCACCGGGGAGCTGTTTTTT
TRBD2	TRBJ2-7	.	TRBV28	CASSFLAESHEQYF	TGTGCCAGCAGTTTTCTAGCGGAGAGCCACGAGCAGTACTTC